What follows describes a single T cell receptor beta chain. Its specificity is not known. Sequenced by immunoSEQ multiplex PCR; TCRdb stores in-frame clones only, minus some. The table lists 150,000 to 200,000 clones, roughly nine tenths of them singletons. CDR3 length: 15 residues. Unmatched junction bases numbered 2, after V lost 3 bases and J lost 1 base. Germline values: CDR1 SGDLS, CDR2 YYNGEE. The record originates from a study of T cell responses to AZD1222 COVID-19 vaccine. Study results and limitations: Baseline seropositivity occurred in only a handful of AZD1222 recipients.

Sequencing was performed on peripheral blood, taken on day 0 of AZD1222 vaccination. This receptor was identified in an adult in good health. The rearrangement uses TRBV9 and TRBJ1-5; 9 positions agree with TRBD1. CDR3 residues: CASSEGTGSNQPQHF. The CDR3 DNA follows: TGTGCCAGCAGCGAAGGGACAGGGAGCAATCAGCCCCAGCATTTT.